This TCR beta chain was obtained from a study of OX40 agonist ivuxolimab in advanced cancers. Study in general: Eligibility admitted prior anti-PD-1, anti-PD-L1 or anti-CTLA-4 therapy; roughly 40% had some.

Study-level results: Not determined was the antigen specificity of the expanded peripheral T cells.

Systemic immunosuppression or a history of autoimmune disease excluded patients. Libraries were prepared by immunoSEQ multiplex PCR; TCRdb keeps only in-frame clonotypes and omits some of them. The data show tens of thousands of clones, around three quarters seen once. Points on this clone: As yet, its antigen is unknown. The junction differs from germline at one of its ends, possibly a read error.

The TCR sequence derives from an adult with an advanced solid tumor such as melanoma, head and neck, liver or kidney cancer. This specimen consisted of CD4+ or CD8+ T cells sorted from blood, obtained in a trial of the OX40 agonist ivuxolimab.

The CDR3 DNA is TGTGCTAGCAGCTTAGCAGCTAGCGGCGACTACGAGCAGTACTTC. The encoded protein is CASSLAASGDYEQYF. The rearrangement uses TRBV7-7 and TRBJ2-7, with 7 bases matching TRBD2. The CDR3 runs 15 residues. Looked up from germline, CDR1 is SSHAT and CDR2 is FNYEAQ (reference sequence). Looking up the rest from reference TRBV7-7 and TRBJ2-7 gives the full variable domain: GAGVSQSPRYKVTKRGQDVTLRCDPISSHATLYWYQQALGQGPEFLTYFNYEAQPDKSGLPSDRFSAERPEGSISTLTIQRTEQRDSAMYRCASSLAASGDYEQYFGPGTRLTVT.